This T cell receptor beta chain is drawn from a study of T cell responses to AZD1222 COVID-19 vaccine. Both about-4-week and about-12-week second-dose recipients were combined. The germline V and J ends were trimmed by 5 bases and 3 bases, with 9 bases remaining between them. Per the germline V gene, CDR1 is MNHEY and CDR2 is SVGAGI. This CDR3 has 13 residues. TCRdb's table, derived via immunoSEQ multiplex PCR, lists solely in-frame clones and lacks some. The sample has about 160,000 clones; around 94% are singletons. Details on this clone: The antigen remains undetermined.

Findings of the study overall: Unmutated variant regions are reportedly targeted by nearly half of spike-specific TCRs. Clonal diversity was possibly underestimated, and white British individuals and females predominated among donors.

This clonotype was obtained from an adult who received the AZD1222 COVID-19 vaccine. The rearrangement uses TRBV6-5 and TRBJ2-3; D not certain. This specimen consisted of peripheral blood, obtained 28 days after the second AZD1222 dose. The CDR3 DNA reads TGTGCCAGCAGTACACGACGGACAGATACGCAGTATTTT. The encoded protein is CASSTRRTDTQYF.